This TCR beta chain came from a study of cytomegalovirus exposure and HLA in healthy donors. The PCR made use of 60 Vbeta and 13 Jbeta primers. Measured with immunoSEQ multiplex PCR; TCRdb has only the in-frame clones, and not every one. Among around 100,000 clones listed, 79% were seen once. J was trimmed by 7 bases and V by 0 bases; bases with no gene match: 3. The germline V gene encodes CDR1 SGHRS and CDR2 YFSETQ. CDR3 length equals 14 residues. This TCR was sampled from a man aged 45-60 years in good health and CMV-seropositive. The V gene is TRBV5-1, the J gene TRBJ2-5, with 10 bases identical to TRBD2. Material: PBMCs. The chain's CDR3 is CASSLELAGVTQYF. The CDR3 nucleotides are TGCGCCAGCAGCTTGGAGCTAGCGGGAGTGACCCAGTACTTC.